Presented here are 31 T cell receptor beta chains from one specimen sequenced in a study of blood T cell repertoires in COVID-19. Sequencing was performed with immunoSEQ multiplex PCR; in TCRdb, only in-frame clones are kept and a portion is missing. Found here are about 200,000 clones, 87% of them singletons; the top ten hold 2% to 2.5%. Sequenced: PBMCs or T cells enriched from blood (not recorded which). The source of these receptors is a woman in her twenties or thirties who had recovered from COVID-19.

This clone was detected only once. The J gene is TRBJ2-5, the V gene TRBV9, with TRBD1 matching 10 bases. Germline CDR1 reads SGDLS; CDR2 reads YYNGEE. The CDR3 is 15 residues long. V lost 4 bases and J lost 7; bases outside the gene matches: 10. DNA of the CDR3: TGTGCCAGCAGCCCCGGGACAGGGGCAGGGGGGACCCAGTACTTC. This translates into CASSPGTGAGGTQYF. The variable domain in full, with the rest retrieved from reference TRBV9 and TRBJ2-5, is DSGVTQTPKHLITATGQRVTLRCSPRSGDLSVYWYQQSLDQGLQFLIQYYNGEERAKGNILERFSAQQFPDLHSELNLSSLELGDSALYFCASSPGTGAGGTQYFGPGTRLLVL.

V gene TRBV6-5 combines with J gene TRBJ1-5; the match to TRBD1 covers 9 bases. The CDR3 has 15 amino acids. V lost 10 bases, J lost 3 bases, and 10 bases stayed unmatched. Looked up from germline, CDR1 is MNHEY and CDR2 is SVGAGI. In DNA form, the CDR3 reads TGTGCCACCAGGGACAGGGAACTCATCAATCAGCCCCAGCATTTT. Residues: CATRDRELINQPQHF.

This clone has only one observation. J is TRBJ2-1 and V is TRBV29-1; D is unclear. Germline assignment: CDR1 SQVTM and CDR2 ANQGSEA. The CDR3 runs to 13 residues. Trimming stripped 6 bases from V and 7 bases from J, with 16 bases between. CDR3 sequence: CSVHTSGGNEQFF. CDR3 DNA: TGCAGCGTGCATACCTCGGGTGGAAATGAGCAGTTCTTC.

DNA for the CDR3: TGTGCCAGCAGCCAGAGGAGTGAAAAACTGTTTTTT. Translation gives CASSQRSEKLFF. The chain couples TRBV4-2 to TRBJ1-4; the D is unclear. CDR1 and CDR2 from the germline V gene are LGHNA and YNFKEQ. CDR3 length equals 12 residues. With 3 bases removed from V and 7 bases from J, the gap between germline ends came to 6 bases.

This chain links TRBV30 with TRBJ1-6; TRBD1 matches at 7 bases. CDR1 is GTSNPN and CDR2 is SVGIG in the germline V gene (reference sequence). CDR3 length: 13 amino acids. V lost 3 bases, J lost 15 bases, and 11 bases stayed unmatched. CDR3 amino acids: CAWRPGQSLYLHF. CDR3 coding DNA: TGTGCCTGGAGACCGGGACAGAGTCTATACCTCCACTTT.

The CDR3 DNA reads as TGCAGCGTTGAAGCACCCGAACTACGGCAAGAGACCCAGTACTTC. It codes for CSVEAPELRQETQYF. This sequence joins TRBV29-1 and TRBJ2-5; no clear D gene. Germline CDR1 reads SQVTM; CDR2 reads ANQGSEA. V gave up 1 base and J gave up 2 bases, with 14 bases separating them. This CDR3 has 15 residues.

This clone was observed a handful of times. This rearrangement joins TRBV7-2 to TRBJ1-2, with 9 bases identical to TRBD1. V shed 1 base and J 0 bases; nucleotides not matched to a gene: 3. The CDR3 covers 16 residues. Looked up from germline, CDR1 is SGHTA and CDR2 is FQGNSA. CDR3: CASSLGGQGTNYGYTF. CDR3 DNA sequence: TGTGCCAGCAGCTTAGGGGGACAGGGTACTAACTATGGCTACACCTTC.

The rearrangement links TRBV19 to TRBJ1-6, with a weak D call TRBD1 (6 bases). The CDR3 is 15 amino acids. Germline V CDR1 and CDR2: LNHDA, SQIVND (reference sequence). Trimming pared 8 bases from V and 0 bases from J, leaving 11 bases between. The CDR3 DNA reads as TGTGCCAGTGAGGGGGGGAGCTCCTATAATTCACCCCTCCACTTT. This codes for CASEGGSSYNSPLHF.

The chain joins TRBV27 to TRBJ2-3, with 10 bases lining up with TRBD1. The CDR3 covers 14 residues. Germline values: CDR1 MNHEY, CDR2 SMNVEV (reference sequence). After removal of 4 bases from V and 14 bases from J, the junction contained 12 bases not matched to a gene. For the CDR3, the DNA is TGTGCCAGCAGTTACCGGGACAGGGGAAGGGAACGGTATTTT. Amino acid sequence: CASSYRDRGRERYF.

The chain links TRBV11-2 to TRBJ2-7; 8 bases agree with TRBD1. CDR1 and CDR2 (germline): SGHAT, FQNNGV. The CDR3 is made up of 14 amino acids. V was pared by 5 bases and J by 3 bases, with 6 bases of the junction left unmatched. The CDR3 reads CASSPGGSSYEQYF. The CDR3 nucleotides read TGTGCCAGCAGCCCAGGGGGCTCGAGCTACGAGCAGTACTTC.

This clone was seen more than once but under ten times. This chain uses TRBV30 with TRBJ2-7; 7 nucleotides align to TRBD1. V lost 0 bases and J lost 5; bases outside the gene matches: 10. CDR3 size: 15 residues. The germline gives CDR1 GTSNPN, CDR2 SVGIG (reference sequence). The DNA of the CDR3 is TGTGCCTGGAGTGTAACTGGACAGGTGAATGACGAGCAGTACTTC. This translates into CAWSVTGQVNDEQYF. Variable domain in full (rest from reference TRBV30 and TRBJ2-7): SQTIHQWPATLVQPVGSPLSLECTVEGTSNPNLYWYRQAAGRGLQLLFYSVGIGQISSEVPQNLSASRPQDRQFILSSKKLLLSDSGFYLCAWSVTGQVNDEQYFGPGTRLTVT.

This clone was seen once. V gene TRBV14 combines with J gene TRBJ1-1; D unresolved. Germline CDR1 and CDR2: SGHDN and FVKESK. This CDR3 contains 14 residues. The V and J ends lost 0 bases and 1 base respectively, with 6 bases between them. The CDR3, as DNA: TGTGCCAGCAGCCAAGATCCCTCGAACACTGAAGCTTTCTTT. It encodes CASSQDPSNTEAFF.

The CDR3 DNA reads TGCGCCAGCTCCGGGGGGAGGGGCAATGAGCAGTTCTTC. Translating it yields CASSGGRGNEQFF. This chain uses TRBV5-1 with TRBJ2-1, with 7 bases identical to TRBD2. The CDR3 contains 13 residues. Losses at the gene ends were 7 bases for V and 6 bases for J; bases not matched to a gene: 7. In germline, CDR1 is SGHRS, CDR2 YFSETQ. The variable domain in full, completed from reference TRBV5-1 and TRBJ2-1, reads KAGVTQTPRYLIKTRGQQVTLSCSPISGHRSVSWYQQTPGQGLQFLFEYFSETQRNKGNFPGRFSGRQFSNSRSEMNVSTLELGDSALYLCASSGGRGNEQFFGPGTRLTVL.

The chain employs TRBV7-9 and TRBJ2-1, with 9 bases fitting TRBD1. The V gene's germline CDR1 is SEHNR and CDR2 FQNEAQ (reference sequence). The CDR3 has 16 residues. J lost 2 bases, V lost 3 bases, and 5 bases had no gene match. In DNA, the CDR3 is TGTGCCAGCAGCTTCATCCGGACAGGGGCCTACAATGAGCAGTTCTTC. Its translation is CASSFIRTGAYNEQFF.

The chain has TRBV15 and TRBJ1-5; D is undetermined. This CDR3 comprises 14 residues. V shed 6 bases and J shed 3 bases, with 12 bases lying between them. Germline lookup yields CDR1 LNHNV and CDR2 YYDKDF (reference sequence). The CDR3 DNA follows: TGTGCCACCAGACATACAGAGACCAATCAGCCCCAGCATTTT. Translating it yields CATRHTETNQPQHF.

This chain links TRBV10-3 with TRBJ2-7, with TRBD2 identical over 9 bases. CDR1 and CDR2 from the germline V gene are ENHRY and SYGVKD. V lost 2 bases to trimming and J lost 0 bases; unmatched junction nucleotides: 2. This CDR3 comprises 15 residues. The CDR3 loop reads CAISERTSDSYEQYF. The CDR3 region has the DNA TGTGCCATCAGTGAGAGGACTAGCGACTCCTACGAGCAGTACTTC.

The V call is TRBV19, the J call TRBJ2-5, with 8 bases that match TRBD2. The length of the CDR3 is 14 residues. Germline CDR1 LNHDA, CDR2 SQIVND (reference sequence). J was trimmed by 4 bases and V by 8 bases; bases with no gene match: 9. The CDR3 nucleotides are TGTGCCAGTTCAAAGTCCGGGGGGGGAGAGACCCAGTACTTC. Its translation is CASSKSGGGETQYF.

This clone appeared once. CDR3 sequence: CASRVTAGEKLFF. CDR3 DNA: TGTGCCAGTAGAGTGACCGCGGGTGAAAAACTGTTTTTT. The J gene is TRBJ1-4, the V gene TRBV19, with D uncertain. V was cut by 6 bases and J by 7 bases, with 12 bases left in between. Germline CDR1 reads LNHDA; CDR2 reads SQIVND (reference sequence). The CDR3 totals 13 residues. The whole variable domain, filled in from reference TRBV19 and TRBJ1-4, reads DGGITQSPKYLFRKEGQNVTLSCEQNLNHDAMYWYRQDPGQGLRLIYYSQIVNDFQKGDIAEGYSVSREKKESFPLTVTSAQKNPTAFYLCASRVTAGEKLFFGSGTQLSVL.

V and J are TRBV27 and TRBJ2-1; 7 positions match TRBD1. Germline lookup yields CDR1 MNHEY and CDR2 SMNVEV (reference sequence). There are 16 residues in the CDR3. The junction had 7 bases not matched to a gene; V was cut back by 2 bases and J by 3 bases. CDR3: CASSLRGPHNYNEQFF. CDR3 in DNA: TGTGCCAGCAGTTTAAGGGGGCCACACAACTACAATGAGCAGTTCTTC.

A remark on this clone: At one end, the junction sequence differs from germline, possibly due to a read error. The J gene is TRBJ1-2, the V gene TRBV30; 7 bases map to TRBD1. The germline V gene has CDR1 GTSNPN and CDR2 SVGIG (reference sequence). The CDR3 has 13 amino acids. CDR3 residues: CAWSELGVEGQNF. As DNA, the CDR3 is TGTGCCTGGAGCGAACTAGGGGTTGAGGGACAGAACTTC.

The chain uses TRBV19 and TRBJ1-6; D is uncertain. Trimming left V 3 bases short and J 10 bases short, with 16 bases between. The germline V gene encodes CDR1 LNHDA and CDR2 SQIVND (reference sequence). This CDR3 is 15 amino acids long. This CDR3 reads CASSMGAPEESPLHF. The DNA of the CDR3 is TGTGCCAGTAGTATGGGTGCTCCAGAGGAATCACCCCTCCACTTT. The complete variable domain, with remaining parts taken from reference TRBV19 and TRBJ1-6, reads DGGITQSPKYLFRKEGQNVTLSCEQNLNHDAMYWYRQDPGQGLRLIYYSQIVNDFQKGDIAEGYSVSREKKESFPLTVTSAQKNPTAFYLCASSMGAPEESPLHFGNGTRLTVT.

This chain links TRBV19 with TRBJ1-2; D is uncertain. Trimming left V 3 bases short and J 2 bases short, with 10 bases between. From germline, CDR1 is LNHDA and CDR2 SQIVND (reference sequence). There are 14 residues in the CDR3. CDR3 residues: CASSIAEFNYGYTF. Written as DNA, the CDR3 is TGTGCCAGTAGTATCGCGGAATTCAACTATGGCTACACCTTC.

V is TRBV12-3 or TRBV12-4 and J is TRBJ2-7, with TRBD1 matching 10 bases. The CDR3 covers 13 residues. The ends lost 4 bases at V and 4 bases at J; junction bases unmatched: 1. The CDR3 DNA reads as TGTGCCAGCAGTTGGGGACAGGGGTACGAGCAGTACTTC. Protein: CASSWGQGYEQYF.

The rearrangement joins TRBV11-2 to TRBJ2-1; D is possibly TRBD1 (6 bases). V dropped 7 bases and J dropped 0 bases, with 10 bases sitting between them. CDR1 is SGHAT and CDR2 is FQNNGV in the germline V gene. The CDR3 contains 14 residues. The CDR3: CASTEGGSYNEQFF. CDR3 in DNA: TGTGCCAGCACCGAAGGGGGCTCCTACAATGAGCAGTTCTTC.

About this clone: The germline gene is not matched at one end of the junction; a read error may be the cause. CDR3 in amino acids: CASSLGAGQETQYF. CDR3 nucleotide sequence: TGTGCTAGCAGCTTAGGGGCGGGACAAGAGACCCAGTACTTC. This sequence joins TRBV7-7 and TRBJ2-5, with D perhaps matching TRBD2 (6 bases). This CDR3 spans 14 amino acids. Germline-derived CDR1 and CDR2 are SSHAT and FNYEAQ (reference sequence).

V and J are TRBV20-1 and TRBJ2-3, with D perhaps matching TRBD1 (6 bases). V was trimmed by 3 bases and J by 0 bases, leaving 13 bases between them. Per germline, CDR1 DFQATT and CDR2 SNEGSKA (reference sequence). CDR3 length equals 15 residues. The CDR3 is CSASRNRASTDTQYF. CDR3 nucleotides: TGCAGTGCTAGTAGGAACAGGGCTAGCACAGATACGCAGTATTTT.

V usage is TRBV7-9 and J usage is TRBJ2-1, with a possible D match to TRBD2 (6 bases). V was pared by 1 base and J by 2 bases, with 9 bases between. The CDR3 sequence is 15 residues long. Germline CDR1 reads SEHNR; CDR2 reads FQNEAQ (reference sequence). CDR3 in amino acids: CASSLGGVAYNEQFF. In DNA, the CDR3 is TGTGCCAGCAGCTTAGGGGGGGTGGCCTACAATGAGCAGTTCTTC.

The chain employs TRBV7-9 and TRBJ2-6; 9 bases agree with TRBD1. J lost 1 base, V lost 4 bases, and 8 bases had no gene match. CDR1 SEHNR and CDR2 FQNEAQ come from the germline V gene (reference sequence). The CDR3 is made up of 18 amino acids. Here the CDR3 DNA reads TGTGCCAGCAGCTCTCCCGGGACAGGGAGGTCTGGGGCCAACGTCCTGACTTTC. This gives the protein CASSSPGTGRSGANVLTF.

The rearrangement uses TRBV19 and TRBJ2-2, with a possible D match to TRBD2 (6 bases). Trimming left V 5 bases short and J 5 bases short, with 15 bases between. Germline values: CDR1 LNHDA, CDR2 SQIVND (reference sequence). This CDR3 spans 15 amino acids. As DNA, the CDR3 is TGTGCCAGTAGTGCCGGGGGAGCCCCTACCGGGGAGCTGTTTTTT. It translates to CASSAGGAPTGELFF.

The rearrangement links TRBV19 to TRBJ2-1, with 8 bases aligning to TRBD1. Trimming at V came to 4 bases and at J to 5 bases, leaving 10 bases not matched to a gene. There are 16 residues in the CDR3. In germline, CDR1 is LNHDA, CDR2 SQIVND (reference sequence). The CDR3 protein is CASSRARTGRNNEQFF. The CDR3 DNA is TGTGCCAGTAGTAGGGCTCGGACAGGGAGAAACAATGAGCAGTTCTTC.

The V gene is TRBV15, the J gene TRBJ1-2, with a possible D match to TRBD1 (6 bases). Germline values: CDR1 LNHNV, CDR2 YYDKDF (reference sequence). This CDR3 contains 16 residues. Deletions cut 0 bases from V and 4 bases from J, with 15 bases between. DNA for the CDR3: TGTGCCACCAGCAGAGAATATGGGCAGGGGAGCTATGGCTACACCTTC. Its translation: CATSREYGQGSYGYTF.